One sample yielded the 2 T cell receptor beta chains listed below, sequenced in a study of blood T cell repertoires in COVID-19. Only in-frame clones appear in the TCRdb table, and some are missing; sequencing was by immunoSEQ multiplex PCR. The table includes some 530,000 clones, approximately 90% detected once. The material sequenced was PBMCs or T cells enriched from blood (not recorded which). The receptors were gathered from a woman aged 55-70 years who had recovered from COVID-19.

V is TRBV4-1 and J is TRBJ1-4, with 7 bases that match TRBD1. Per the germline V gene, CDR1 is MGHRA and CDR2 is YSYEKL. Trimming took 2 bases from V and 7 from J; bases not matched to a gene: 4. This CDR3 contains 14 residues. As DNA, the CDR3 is TGCGCCAGCAGCCAAAGACAGGGAAGTGAAAAACTGTTTTTT. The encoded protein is CASSQRQGSEKLFF.

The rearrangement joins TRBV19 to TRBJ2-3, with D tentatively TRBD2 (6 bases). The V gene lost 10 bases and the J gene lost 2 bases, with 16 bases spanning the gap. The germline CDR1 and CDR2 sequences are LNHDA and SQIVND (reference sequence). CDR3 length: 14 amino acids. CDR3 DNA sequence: TGTGCCACCTCCGGGCGGGGAGACACAGATACGCAGTATTTT. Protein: CATSGRGDTDTQYF.